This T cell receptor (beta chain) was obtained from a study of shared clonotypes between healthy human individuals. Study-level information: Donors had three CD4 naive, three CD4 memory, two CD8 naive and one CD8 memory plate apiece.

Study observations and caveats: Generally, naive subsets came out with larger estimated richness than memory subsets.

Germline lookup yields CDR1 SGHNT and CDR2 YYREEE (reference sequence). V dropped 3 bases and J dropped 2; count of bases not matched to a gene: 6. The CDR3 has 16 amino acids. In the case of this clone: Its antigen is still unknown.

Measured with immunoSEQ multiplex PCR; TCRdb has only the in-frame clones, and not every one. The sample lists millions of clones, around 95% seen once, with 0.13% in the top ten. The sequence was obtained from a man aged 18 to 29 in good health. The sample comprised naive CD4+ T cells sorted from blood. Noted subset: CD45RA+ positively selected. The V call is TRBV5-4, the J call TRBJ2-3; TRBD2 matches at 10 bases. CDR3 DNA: TGTGCCAGCAGCTGGGAGACTAGCGGGTACACAGATACGCAGTATTTT. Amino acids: CASSWETSGYTDTQYF. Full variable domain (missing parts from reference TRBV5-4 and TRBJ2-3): ETGVTQSPTHLIKTRGQQVTLRCSSQSGHNTVSWYQQALGQGPQFIFQYYREEENGRGNFPPRFSGLQFPNYSSELNVNALELDDSALYLCASSWETSGYTDTQYFGPGTRLTVL.